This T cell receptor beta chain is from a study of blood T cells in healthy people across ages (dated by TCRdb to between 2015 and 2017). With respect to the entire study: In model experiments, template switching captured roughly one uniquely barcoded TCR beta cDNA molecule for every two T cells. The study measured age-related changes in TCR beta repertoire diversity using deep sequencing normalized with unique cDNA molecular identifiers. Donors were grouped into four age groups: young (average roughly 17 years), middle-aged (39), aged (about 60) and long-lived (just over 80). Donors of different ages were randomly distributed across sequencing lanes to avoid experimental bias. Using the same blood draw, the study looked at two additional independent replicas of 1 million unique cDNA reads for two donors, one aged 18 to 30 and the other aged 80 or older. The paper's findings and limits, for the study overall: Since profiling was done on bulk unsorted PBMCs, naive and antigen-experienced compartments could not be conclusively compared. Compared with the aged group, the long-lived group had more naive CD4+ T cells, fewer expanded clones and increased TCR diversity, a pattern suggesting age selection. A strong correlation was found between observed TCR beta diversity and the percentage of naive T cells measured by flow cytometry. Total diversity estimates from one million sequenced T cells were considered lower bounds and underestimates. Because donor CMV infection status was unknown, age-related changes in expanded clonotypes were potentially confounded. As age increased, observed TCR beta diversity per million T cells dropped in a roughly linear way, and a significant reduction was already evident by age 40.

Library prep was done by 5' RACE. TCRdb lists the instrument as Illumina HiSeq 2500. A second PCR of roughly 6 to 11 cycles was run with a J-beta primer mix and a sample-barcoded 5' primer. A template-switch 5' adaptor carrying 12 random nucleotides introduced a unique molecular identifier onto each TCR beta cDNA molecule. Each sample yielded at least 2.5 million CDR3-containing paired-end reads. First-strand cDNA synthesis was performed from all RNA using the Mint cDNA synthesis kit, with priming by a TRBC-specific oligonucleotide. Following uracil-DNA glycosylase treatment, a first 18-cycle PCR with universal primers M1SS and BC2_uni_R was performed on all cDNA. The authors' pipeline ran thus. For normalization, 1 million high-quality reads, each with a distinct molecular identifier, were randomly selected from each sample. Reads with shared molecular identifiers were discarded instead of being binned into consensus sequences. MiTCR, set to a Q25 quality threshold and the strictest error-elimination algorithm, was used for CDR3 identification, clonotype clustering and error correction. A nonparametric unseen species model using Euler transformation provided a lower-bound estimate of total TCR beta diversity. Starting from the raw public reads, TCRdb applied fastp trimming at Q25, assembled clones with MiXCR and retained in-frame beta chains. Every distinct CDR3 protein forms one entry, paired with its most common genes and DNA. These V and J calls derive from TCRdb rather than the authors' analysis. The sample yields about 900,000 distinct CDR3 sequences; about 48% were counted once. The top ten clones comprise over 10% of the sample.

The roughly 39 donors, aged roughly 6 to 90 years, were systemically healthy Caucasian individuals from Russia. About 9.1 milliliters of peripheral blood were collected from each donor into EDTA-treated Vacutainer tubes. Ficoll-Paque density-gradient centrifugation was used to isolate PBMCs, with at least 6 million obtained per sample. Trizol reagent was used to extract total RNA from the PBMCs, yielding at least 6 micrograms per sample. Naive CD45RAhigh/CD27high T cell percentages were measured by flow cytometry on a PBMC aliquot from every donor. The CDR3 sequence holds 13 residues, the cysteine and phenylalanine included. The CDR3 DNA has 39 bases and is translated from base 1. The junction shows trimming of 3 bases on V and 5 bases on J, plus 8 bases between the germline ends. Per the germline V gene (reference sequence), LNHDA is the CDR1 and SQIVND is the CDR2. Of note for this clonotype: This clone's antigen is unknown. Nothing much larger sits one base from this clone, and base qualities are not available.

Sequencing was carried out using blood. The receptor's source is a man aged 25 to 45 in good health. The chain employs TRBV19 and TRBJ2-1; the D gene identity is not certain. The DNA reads TGTGCCAGTAGTATCACCCAGGACAATGAGCAGTTCTTC. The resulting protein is CASSITQDNEQFF.